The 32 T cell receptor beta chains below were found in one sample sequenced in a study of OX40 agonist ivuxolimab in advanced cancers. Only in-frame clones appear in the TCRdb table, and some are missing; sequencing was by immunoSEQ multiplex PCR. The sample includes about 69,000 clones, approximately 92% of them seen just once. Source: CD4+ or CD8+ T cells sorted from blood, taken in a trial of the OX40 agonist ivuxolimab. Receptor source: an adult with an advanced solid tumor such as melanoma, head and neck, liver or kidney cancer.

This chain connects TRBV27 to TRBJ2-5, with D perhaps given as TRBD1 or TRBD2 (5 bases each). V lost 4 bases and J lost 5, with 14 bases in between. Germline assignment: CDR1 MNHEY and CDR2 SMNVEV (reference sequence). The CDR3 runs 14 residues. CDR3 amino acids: CASSSRGVMETQYF. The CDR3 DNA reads TGTGCCAGCAGTTCACGAGGGGTGATGGAGACCCAGTACTTC.

The CDR3 region is CASSSGLKSYNEQFF. The CDR3 region has the DNA TGTGCCAGCAGCTCCGGACTAAAATCCTACAATGAGCAGTTCTTC. The chain employs TRBV11-2 and TRBJ2-1; a possible D gene is TRBD2 (6 bases). This CDR3 is 15 amino acids long. Germline loops: CDR1 SGHAT, CDR2 FQNNGV. V was shortened by 4 bases and J by 1 base, with 11 bases between the two germline ends.

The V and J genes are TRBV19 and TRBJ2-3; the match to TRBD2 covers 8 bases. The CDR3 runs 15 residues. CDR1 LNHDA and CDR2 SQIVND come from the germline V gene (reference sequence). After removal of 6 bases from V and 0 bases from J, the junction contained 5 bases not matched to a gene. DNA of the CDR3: TGTGCCAGTAGAACCGGGACTAGGAGCACAGATACGCAGTATTTT. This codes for CASRTGTRSTDTQYF.

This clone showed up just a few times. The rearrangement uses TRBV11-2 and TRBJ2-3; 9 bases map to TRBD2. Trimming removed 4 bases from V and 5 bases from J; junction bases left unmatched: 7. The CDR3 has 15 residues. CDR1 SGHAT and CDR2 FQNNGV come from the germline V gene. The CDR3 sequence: CASSWTSANGDTQYF. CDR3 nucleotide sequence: TGTGCCAGCAGCTGGACTAGCGCGAATGGAGATACGCAGTATTTT.

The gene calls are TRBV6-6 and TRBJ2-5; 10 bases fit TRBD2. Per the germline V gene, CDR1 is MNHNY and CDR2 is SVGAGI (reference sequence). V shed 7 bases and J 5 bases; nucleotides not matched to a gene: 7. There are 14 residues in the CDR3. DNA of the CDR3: TGTGCCAGCACCCTAAGCGGGAGGGGTGAGACCCAGTACTTC. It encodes CASTLSGRGETQYF.

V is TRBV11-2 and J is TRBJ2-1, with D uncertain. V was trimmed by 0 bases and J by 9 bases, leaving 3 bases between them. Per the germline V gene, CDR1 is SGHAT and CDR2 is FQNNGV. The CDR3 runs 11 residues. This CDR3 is CASSLEAEQFF. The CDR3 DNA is TGTGCCAGCAGCTTAGAGGCTGAGCAGTTCTTC.

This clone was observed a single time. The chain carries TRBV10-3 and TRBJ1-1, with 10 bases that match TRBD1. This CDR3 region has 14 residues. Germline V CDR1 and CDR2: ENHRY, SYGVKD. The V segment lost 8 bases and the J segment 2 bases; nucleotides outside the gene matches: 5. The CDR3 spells CAISDRGPNTEAFF. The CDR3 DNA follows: TGTGCCATCTCCGACAGGGGGCCTAACACTGAAGCTTTCTTT.

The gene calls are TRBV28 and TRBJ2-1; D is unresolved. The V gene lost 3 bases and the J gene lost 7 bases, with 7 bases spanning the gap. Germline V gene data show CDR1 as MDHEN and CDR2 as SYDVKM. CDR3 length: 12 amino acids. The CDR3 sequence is CASSFLGNEQFF. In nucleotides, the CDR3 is TGTGCCAGCAGTTTTCTTGGGAATGAGCAGTTCTTC.

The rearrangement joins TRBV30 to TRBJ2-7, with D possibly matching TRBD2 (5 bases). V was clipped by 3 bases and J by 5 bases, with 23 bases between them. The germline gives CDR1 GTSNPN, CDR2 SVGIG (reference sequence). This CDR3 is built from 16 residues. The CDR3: CAWSAPYWNPGDEQYF. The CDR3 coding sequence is TGTGCCTGGAGCGCCCCGTACTGGAACCCCGGGGACGAGCAGTACTTC.

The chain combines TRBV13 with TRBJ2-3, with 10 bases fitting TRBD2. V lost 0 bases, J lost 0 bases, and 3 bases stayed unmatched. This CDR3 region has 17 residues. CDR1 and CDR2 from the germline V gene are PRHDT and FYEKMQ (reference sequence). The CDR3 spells CASSLGLAGVSTDTQYF. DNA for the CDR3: TGTGCCAGCAGCTTAGGGCTAGCGGGGGTAAGCACAGATACGCAGTATTTT.

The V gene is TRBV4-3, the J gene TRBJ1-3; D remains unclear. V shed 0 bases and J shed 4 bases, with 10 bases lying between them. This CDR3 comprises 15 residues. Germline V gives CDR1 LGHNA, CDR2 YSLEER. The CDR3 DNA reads TGCGCCAGCAGCCAAGACTCTCGGCCCGGAAACACCATATATTTT. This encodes CASSQDSRPGNTIYF.

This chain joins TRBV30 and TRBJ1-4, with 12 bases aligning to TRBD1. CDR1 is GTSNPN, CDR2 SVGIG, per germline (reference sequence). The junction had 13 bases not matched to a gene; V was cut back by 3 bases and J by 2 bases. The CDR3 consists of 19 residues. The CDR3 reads CAWSGMGQGADETNEKLFF. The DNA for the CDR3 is TGTGCCTGGAGCGGGATGGGACAGGGGGCCGATGAGACTAATGAAAAACTGTTTTTT.

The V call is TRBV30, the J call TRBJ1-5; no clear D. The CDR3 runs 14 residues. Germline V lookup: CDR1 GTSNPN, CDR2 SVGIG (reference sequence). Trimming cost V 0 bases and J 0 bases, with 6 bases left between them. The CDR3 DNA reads TGTGCCTGGAGTGTTGGGGATAGCAATCAGCCCCAGCATTTT. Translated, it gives CAWSVGDSNQPQHF. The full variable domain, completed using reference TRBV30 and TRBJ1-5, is SQTIHQWPATLVQPVGSPLSLECTVEGTSNPNLYWYRQAAGRGLQLLFYSVGIGQISSEVPQNLSASRPQDRQFILSSKKLLLSDSGFYLCAWSVGDSNQPQHFGDGTRLSIL.

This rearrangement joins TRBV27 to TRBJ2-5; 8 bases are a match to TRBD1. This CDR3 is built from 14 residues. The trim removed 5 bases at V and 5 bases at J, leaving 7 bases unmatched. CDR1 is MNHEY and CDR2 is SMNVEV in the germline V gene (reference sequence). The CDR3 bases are TGTGCCAGCAGTCCAAGGACAGGGCGGGAGACCCAGTACTTC. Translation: CASSPRTGRETQYF.

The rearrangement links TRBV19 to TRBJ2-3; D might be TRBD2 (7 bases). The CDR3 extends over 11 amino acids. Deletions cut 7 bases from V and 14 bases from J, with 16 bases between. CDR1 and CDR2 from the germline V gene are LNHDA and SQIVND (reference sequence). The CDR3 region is CASIGGAARYF. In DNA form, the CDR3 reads TGTGCCAGTATAGGGGGGGCCGCCAGGTATTTT.

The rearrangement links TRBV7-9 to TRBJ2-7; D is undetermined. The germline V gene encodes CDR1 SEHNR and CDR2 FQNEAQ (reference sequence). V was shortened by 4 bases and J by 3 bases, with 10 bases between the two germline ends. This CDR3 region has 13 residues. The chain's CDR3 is CASSSLQRYEQYF. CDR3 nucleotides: TGTGCCAGCAGCTCACTACAGCGCTACGAGCAGTACTTC.

This CDR3 reads CAWSVRDTYQPQHF. In DNA, the CDR3 is TGTGCCTGGAGTGTTCGGGACACCTATCAGCCCCAGCATTTT. This chain joins TRBV30 and TRBJ1-5; perhaps TRBD1 as D (6 bases). CDR1 and CDR2 from the germline V gene are GTSNPN and SVGIG (reference sequence). This CDR3 region has 14 residues. V was trimmed by 0 bases and J by 5 bases, leaving 11 bases between them. Drawing the rest from reference TRBV30 and TRBJ1-5, the complete variable domain is SQTIHQWPATLVQPVGSPLSLECTVEGTSNPNLYWYRQAAGRGLQLLFYSVGIGQISSEVPQNLSASRPQDRQFILSSKKLLLSDSGFYLCAWSVRDTYQPQHFGDGTRLSIL.

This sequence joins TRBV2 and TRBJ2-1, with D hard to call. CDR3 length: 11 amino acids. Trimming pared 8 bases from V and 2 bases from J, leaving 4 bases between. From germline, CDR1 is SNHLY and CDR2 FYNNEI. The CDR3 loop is CASSPYNEQFF. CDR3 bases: TGTGCCAGCTCACCCTACAATGAGCAGTTCTTC.

This CDR3 reads CASSQDRALAVSYEQYF. As DNA, the CDR3 is TGCGCCAGCAGCCAAGATCGAGCACTAGCGGTATCCTACGAGCAGTACTTC. The chain employs TRBV4-3 and TRBJ2-7; the match to TRBD2 covers 8 bases. Trimming removed 0 bases from V and 1 base from J; junction bases left unmatched: 8. CDR3 length: 17 residues. From germline, CDR1 is LGHNA and CDR2 YSLEER.

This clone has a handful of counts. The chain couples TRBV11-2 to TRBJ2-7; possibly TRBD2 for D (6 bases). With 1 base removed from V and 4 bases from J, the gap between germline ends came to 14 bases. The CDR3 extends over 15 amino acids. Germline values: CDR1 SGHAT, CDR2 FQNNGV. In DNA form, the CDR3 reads TGTGCCAGCAGCTTAGCGGCCTGGAGGGGTTACGAGCAGTACTTC. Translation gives CASSLAAWRGYEQYF.

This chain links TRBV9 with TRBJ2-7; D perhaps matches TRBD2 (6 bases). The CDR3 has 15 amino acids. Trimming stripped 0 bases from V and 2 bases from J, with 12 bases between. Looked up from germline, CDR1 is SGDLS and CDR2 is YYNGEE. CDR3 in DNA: TGTGCCAGCAGCGTAGATTGGGGGGACCCCTACGAGCAGTACTTC. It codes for CASSVDWGDPYEQYF.

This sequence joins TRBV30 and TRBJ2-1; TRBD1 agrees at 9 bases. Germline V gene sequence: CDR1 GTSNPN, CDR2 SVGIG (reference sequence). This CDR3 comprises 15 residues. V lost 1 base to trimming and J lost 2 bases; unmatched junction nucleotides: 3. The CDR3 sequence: CAWSEGQGAYNEQFF. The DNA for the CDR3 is TGTGCCTGGAGTGAGGGACAGGGAGCCTACAATGAGCAGTTCTTC.

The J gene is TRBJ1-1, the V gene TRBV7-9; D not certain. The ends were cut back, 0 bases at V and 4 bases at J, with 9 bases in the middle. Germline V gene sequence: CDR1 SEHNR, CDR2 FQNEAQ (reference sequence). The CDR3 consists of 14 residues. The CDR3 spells CASSLAYGITEAFF. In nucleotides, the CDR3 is TGTGCCAGCAGCTTAGCGTACGGAATCACTGAAGCTTTCTTT.

The CDR3 DNA is TGTGCCAGCAGCCATTCCCCGGGACAGGGGGTGCGCGAGCAGTACTTC. Protein sequence: CASSHSPGQGVREQYF. The chain has TRBV4-2 and TRBJ2-7; 11 bases line up with TRBD1. This CDR3 has 16 residues. Per the germline V gene, CDR1 is LGHNA and CDR2 is YNFKEQ. The J segment lost 6 bases and the V segment lost 3 bases, leaving 10 bases of the junction unmatched.

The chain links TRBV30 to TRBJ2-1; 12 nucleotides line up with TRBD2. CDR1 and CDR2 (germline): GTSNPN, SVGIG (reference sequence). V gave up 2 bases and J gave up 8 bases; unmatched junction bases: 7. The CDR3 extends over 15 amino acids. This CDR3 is CAWSWTSGTGDEQFF. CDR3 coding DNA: TGTGCCTGGAGTTGGACTAGCGGGACCGGGGATGAGCAGTTCTTC.

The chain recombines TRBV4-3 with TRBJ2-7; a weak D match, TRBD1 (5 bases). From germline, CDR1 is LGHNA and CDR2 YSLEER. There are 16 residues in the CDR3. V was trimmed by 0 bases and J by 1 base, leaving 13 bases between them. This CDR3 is CASSQDIVGPSYEQYF. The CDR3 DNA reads TGCGCCAGCAGCCAAGATATCGTGGGGCCTTCCTACGAGCAGTACTTC.

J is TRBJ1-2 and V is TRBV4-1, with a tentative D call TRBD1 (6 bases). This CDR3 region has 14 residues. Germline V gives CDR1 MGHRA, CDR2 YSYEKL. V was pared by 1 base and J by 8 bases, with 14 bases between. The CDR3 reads CASSQAGALQGYTF. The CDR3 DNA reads TGCGCCAGCAGCCAAGCGGGGGCCCTCCAAGGCTACACCTTC.

This CDR3 reads CASSLDTNNYGYTF. The CDR3 bases are TGTGCCAGTAGTCTGGACACCAACAACTATGGCTACACCTTC. V and J are TRBV19 and TRBJ1-2; TRBD1 is a possible D gene (5 bases). Germline CDR1 is LNHDA and CDR2 is SQIVND (reference sequence). There are 14 residues in the CDR3. The germline V and J ends were trimmed by 5 bases and 2 bases, with 12 bases remaining between them.

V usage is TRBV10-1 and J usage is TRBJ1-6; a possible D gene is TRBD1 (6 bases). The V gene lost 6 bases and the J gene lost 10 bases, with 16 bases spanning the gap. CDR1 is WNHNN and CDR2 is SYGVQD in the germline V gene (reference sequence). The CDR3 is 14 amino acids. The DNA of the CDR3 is TGCGCCAGCAGAAAAACAGGGAAAGTATCACCCCTCCACTTT. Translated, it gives CASRKTGKVSPLHF.

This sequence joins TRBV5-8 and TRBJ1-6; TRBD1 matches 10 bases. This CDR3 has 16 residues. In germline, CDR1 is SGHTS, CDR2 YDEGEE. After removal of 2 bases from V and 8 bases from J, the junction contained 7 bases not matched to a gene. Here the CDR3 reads CASSFGQGGPYSPLHF. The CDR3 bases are TGTGCCAGCAGCTTCGGACAGGGGGGACCCTATTCACCCCTCCACTTT.

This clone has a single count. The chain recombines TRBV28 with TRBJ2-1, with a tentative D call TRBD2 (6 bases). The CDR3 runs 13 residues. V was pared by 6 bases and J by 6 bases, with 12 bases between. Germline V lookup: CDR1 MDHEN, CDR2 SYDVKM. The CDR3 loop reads CASSPLAPNEQFF. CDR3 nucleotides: TGTGCCAGCAGCCCCCTAGCGCCCAATGAGCAGTTCTTC.

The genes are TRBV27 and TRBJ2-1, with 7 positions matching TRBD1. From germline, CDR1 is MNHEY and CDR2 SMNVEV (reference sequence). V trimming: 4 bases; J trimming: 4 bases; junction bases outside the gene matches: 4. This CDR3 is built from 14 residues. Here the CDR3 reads CASSWSGGYNEQFF. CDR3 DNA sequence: TGTGCCAGCAGTTGGTCAGGGGGATACAATGAGCAGTTCTTC.